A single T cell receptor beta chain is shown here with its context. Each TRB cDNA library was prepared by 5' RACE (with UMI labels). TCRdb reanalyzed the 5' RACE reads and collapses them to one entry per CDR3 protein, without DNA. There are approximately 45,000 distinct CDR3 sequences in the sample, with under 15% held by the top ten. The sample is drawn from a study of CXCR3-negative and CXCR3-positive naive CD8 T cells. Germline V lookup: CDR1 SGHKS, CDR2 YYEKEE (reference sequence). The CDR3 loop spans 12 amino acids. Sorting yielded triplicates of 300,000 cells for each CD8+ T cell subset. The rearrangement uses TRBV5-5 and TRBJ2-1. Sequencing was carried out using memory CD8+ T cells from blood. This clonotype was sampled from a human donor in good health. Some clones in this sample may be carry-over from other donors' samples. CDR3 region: CASSLSNNEQFF.